This T cell receptor (beta chain) appears in the sequencing data of a study of cytomegalovirus exposure and HLA in healthy donors. The study's findings and limits: Whilst most TCR sequences proved rare, a subset of public TCRs occurred across many donors. Subsequent analysis showed first-cohort TCR clusters tending to co-occur in around 130 validation repertoires.

TCRdb keeps only in-frame clones here, not all; method: immunoSEQ multiplex PCR. There are some 200,000 clones in the sample; about nine tenths occur only once, and more than 0.85% lies in the top ten. The CDR3 consists of 11 residues. Trimming removed 4 bases from V and 3 bases from J, with 3 bases in between. Germline lookup yields CDR1 SGHVS and CDR2 FQNEAQ. Concerning this clone: The antigen remains undetermined.

V gene TRBV7-8 combines with J gene TRBJ1-2; D gene uncertain. Material for sequencing was PBMCs. The sequence was obtained from a woman aged 18-29 years in good health and CMV-seronegative. CDR3 sequence (DNA): TGTGCCAGCAGCTCAGACTATGGCTACACCTTC. Translated: CASSSDYGYTF.